This T cell receptor (beta chain) emerged from a study of cytomegalovirus exposure and HLA in healthy donors. Germline CDR1 reads LNHDA; CDR2 reads SQIVND (reference sequence). This CDR3 region has 13 residues. The V segment lost 6 bases and the J segment 6 bases; nucleotides outside the gene matches: 5. With 60 Vbeta and 13 Jbeta primers, the PCR was carried out. Using immunoSEQ multiplex PCR, the repertoire was profiled, and TCRdb retains in-frame clones only, with some absent. Found here are about 130,000 clones, approximately 70% of them singletons; the top ten hold 2.6%. Sequenced material: PBMCs. The receptor was isolated from a woman in her sixties or seventies in good health and CMV-seropositive. The gene calls are TRBV19 and TRBJ2-7, with 10 bases identical to TRBD1. In DNA form, the CDR3 reads TGTGCCAGTAGCGGACAGGGGGTGGGCGAGCAGTACTTC. Amino acids: CASSGQGVGEQYF.